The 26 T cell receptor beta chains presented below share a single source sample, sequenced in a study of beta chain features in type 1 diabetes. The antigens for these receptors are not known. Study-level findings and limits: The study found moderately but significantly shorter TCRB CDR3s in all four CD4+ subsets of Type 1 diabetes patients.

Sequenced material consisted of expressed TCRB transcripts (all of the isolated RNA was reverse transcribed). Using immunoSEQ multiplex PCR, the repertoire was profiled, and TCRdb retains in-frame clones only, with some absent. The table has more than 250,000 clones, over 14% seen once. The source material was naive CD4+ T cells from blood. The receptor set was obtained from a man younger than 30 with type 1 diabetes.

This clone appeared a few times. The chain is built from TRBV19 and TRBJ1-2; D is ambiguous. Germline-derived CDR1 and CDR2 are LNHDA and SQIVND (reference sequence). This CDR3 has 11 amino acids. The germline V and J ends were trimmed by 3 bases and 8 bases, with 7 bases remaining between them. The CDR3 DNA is TGTGCCAGTAGTATGCGTTGGGGCTACACCTTC. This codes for CASSMRWGYTF.

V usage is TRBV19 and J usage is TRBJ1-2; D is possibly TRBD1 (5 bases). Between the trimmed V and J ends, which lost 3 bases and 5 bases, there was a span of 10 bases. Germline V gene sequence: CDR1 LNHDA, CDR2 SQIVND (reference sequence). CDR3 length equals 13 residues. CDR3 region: CASSIVGGYGYTF. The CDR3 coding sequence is TGTGCCAGTAGTATTGTCGGGGGATATGGCTACACCTTC.

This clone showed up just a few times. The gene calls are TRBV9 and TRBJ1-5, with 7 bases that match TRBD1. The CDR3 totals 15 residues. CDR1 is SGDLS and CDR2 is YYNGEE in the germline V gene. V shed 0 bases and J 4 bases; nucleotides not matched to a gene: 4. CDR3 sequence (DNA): TGTGCCAGCAGCGTAGAGTCGGACAGGAATCAGCCCCAGCATTTT. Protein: CASSVESDRNQPQHF.

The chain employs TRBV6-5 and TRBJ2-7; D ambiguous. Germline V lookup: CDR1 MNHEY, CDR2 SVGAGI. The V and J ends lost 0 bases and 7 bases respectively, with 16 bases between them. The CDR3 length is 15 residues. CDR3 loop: CASSYSALGPREQYF. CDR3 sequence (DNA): TGTGCCAGCAGTTACTCAGCGTTGGGTCCGAGGGAGCAGTACTTC.

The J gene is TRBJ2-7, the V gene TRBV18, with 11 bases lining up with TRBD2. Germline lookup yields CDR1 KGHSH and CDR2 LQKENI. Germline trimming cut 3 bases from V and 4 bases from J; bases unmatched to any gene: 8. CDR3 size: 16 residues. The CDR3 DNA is TGTGCCAGCTCACCCTTAACTAGCGGGAGTGGATACGAGCAGTACTTC. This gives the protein CASSPLTSGSGYEQYF.

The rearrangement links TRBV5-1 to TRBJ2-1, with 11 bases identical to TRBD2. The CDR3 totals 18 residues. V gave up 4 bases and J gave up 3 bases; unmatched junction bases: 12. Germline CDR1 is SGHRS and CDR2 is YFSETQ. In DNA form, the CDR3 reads TGCGCCAGCAGCATCAACCGACTAGCGGGAAATGTCTACAATGAGCAGTTCTTC. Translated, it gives CASSINRLAGNVYNEQFF.

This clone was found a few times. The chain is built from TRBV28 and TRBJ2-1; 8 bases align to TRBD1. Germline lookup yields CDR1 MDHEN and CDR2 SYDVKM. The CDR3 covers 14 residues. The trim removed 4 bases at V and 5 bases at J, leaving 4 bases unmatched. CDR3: CASSSPGGHNEQFF. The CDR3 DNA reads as TGTGCCAGCAGTTCTCCAGGGGGCCACAATGAGCAGTTCTTC.

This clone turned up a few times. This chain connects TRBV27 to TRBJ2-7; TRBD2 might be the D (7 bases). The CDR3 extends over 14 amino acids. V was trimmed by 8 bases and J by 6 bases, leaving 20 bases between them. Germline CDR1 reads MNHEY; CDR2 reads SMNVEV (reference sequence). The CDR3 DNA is TGTGCCAGCGCGGAGGGGGGGCCGCGGGGCGAGCAGTACTTC. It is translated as CASAEGGPRGEQYF.

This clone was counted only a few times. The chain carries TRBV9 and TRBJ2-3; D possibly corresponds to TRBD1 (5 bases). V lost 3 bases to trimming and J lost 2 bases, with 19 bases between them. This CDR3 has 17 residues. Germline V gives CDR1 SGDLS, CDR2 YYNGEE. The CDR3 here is CASSARRGLEFTDTQYF. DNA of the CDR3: TGTGCCAGCAGCGCTCGAAGGGGCCTAGAGTTCACAGATACGCAGTATTTT. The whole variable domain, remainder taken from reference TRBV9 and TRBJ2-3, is DSGVTQTPKHLITATGQRVTLRCSPRSGDLSVYWYQQSLDQGLQFLIQYYNGEERAKGNILERFSAQQFPDLHSELNLSSLELGDSALYFCASSARRGLEFTDTQYFGPGTRLTVL.

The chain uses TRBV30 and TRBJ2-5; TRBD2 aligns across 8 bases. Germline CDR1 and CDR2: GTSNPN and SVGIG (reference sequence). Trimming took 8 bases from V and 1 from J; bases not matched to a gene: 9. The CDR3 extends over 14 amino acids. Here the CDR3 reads CARSDAGGQETQYF. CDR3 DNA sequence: TGTGCCCGCAGCGACGCGGGGGGCCAAGAGACCCAGTACTTC.

The CDR3 DNA reads as TGTGCCAGCAGCTTCACTGGTTCGGGCACAGATACGCAGTATTTT. It yields the protein CASSFTGSGTDTQYF. The V gene is TRBV7-2, the J gene TRBJ2-3, with D unresolved. Trimming took off 3 bases at V and 1 base at J, with 11 bases between the two ends. CDR3 length: 15 amino acids. Germline V gene lookup returns CDR1 SGHTA and CDR2 FQGNSA.

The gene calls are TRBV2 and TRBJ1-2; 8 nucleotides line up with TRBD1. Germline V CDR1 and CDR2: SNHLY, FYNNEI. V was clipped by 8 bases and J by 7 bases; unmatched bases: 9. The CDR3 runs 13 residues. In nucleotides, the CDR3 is TGTGCCAGCGCGGGACAGGTGATGGGTGGCTACACCTTC. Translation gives CASAGQVMGGYTF. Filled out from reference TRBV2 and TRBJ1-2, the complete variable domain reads EPEVTQTPSHQVTQMGQEVILRCVPISNHLYFYWYRQILGQKVEFLVSFYNNEISEKSEIFDDQFSVERPDGSNFTLKIRSTKLEDSAMYFCASAGQVMGGYTFGSGTRLTVV.

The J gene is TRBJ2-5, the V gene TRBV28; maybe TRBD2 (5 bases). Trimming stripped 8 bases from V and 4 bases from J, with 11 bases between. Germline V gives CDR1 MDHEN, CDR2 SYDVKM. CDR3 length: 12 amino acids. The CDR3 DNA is TGTGCCAGCGCCGCGGGTGGAGAGACCCAGTACTTC. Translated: CASAAGGETQYF.

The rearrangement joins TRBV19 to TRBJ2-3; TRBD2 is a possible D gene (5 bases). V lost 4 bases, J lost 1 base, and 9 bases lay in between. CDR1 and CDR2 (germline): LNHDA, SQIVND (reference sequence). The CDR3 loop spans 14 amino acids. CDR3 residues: CASSTGMGTDTQYF. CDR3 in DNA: TGTGCCAGTAGTACCGGGATGGGCACAGATACGCAGTATTTT.

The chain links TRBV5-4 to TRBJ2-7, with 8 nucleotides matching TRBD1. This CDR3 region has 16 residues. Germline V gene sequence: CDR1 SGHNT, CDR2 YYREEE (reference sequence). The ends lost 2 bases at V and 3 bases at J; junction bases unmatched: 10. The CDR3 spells CASSLGLRTGSYEQYF. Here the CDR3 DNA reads TGTGCCAGCAGCTTAGGGTTAAGGACAGGGAGCTACGAGCAGTACTTC. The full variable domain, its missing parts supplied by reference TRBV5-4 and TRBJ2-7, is ETGVTQSPTHLIKTRGQQVTLRCSSQSGHNTVSWYQQALGQGPQFIFQYYREEENGRGNFPPRFSGLQFPNYSSELNVNALELDDSALYLCASSLGLRTGSYEQYFGPGTRLTVT.

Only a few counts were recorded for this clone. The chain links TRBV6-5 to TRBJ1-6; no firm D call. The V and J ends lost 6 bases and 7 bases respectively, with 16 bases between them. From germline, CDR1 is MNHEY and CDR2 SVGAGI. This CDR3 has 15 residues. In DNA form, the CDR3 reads TGTGCCAGCAGACCCGACAAGAACCACAATTCACCCCTCCACTTT. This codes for CASRPDKNHNSPLHF.

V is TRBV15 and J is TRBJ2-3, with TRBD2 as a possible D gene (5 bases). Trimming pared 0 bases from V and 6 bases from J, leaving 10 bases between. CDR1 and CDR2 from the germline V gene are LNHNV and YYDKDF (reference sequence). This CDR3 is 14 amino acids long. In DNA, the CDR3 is TGTGCCACCAGCAGAGATGGAGGTGGGGATACGCAGTATTTT. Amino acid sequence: CATSRDGGGDTQYF.

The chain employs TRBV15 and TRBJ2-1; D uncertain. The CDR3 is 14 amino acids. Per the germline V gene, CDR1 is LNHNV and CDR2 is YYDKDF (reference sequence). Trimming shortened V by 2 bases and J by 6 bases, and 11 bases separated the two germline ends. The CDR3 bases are TGTGCCACCAGCAGACCGGAGATGCTCAATGAGCAGTTCTTC. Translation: CATSRPEMLNEQFF.

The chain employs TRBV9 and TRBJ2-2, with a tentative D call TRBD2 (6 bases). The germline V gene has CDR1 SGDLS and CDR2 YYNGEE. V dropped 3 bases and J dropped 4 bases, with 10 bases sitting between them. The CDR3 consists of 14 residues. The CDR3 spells CASSAGLSTGELFF. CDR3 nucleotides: TGTGCCAGCAGCGCGGGACTCAGCACCGGGGAGCTGTTTTTT.

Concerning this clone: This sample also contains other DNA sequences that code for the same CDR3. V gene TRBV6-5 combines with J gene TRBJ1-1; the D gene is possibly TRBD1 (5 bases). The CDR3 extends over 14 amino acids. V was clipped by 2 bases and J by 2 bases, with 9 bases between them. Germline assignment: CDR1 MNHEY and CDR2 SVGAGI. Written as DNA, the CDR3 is TGTGCCAGCAGTTACAGGGGAGGTAACACTGAAGCTTTCTTT. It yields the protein CASSYRGGNTEAFF.

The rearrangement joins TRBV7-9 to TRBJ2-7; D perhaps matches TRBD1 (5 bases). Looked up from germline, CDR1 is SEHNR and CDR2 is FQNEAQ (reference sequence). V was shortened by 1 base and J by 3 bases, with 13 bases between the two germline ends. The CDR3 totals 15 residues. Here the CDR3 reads CASSLGPGRFYEQYF. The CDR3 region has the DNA TGTGCCAGCAGCTTAGGACCAGGGCGCTTCTACGAGCAGTACTTC.

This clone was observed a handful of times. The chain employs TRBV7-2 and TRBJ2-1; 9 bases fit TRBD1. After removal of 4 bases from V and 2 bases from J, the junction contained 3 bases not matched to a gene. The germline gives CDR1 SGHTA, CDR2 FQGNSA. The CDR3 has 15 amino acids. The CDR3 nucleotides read TGTGCCAGCAGCTCTGGGACAGGGACCTACAATGAGCAGTTCTTC. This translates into CASSSGTGTYNEQFF.

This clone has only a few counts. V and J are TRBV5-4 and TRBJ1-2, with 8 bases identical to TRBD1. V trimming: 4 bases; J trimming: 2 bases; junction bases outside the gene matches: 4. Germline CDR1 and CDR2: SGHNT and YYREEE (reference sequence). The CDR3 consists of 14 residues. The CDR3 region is CASSPGQGNYGYTF. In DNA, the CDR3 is TGTGCCAGCAGCCCAGGACAGGGAAACTATGGCTACACCTTC.

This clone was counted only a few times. The CDR3 loop is CASSMRTAASGNTIYF. Written as DNA, the CDR3 is TGTGCCAGCTCAATGCGGACAGCGGCCTCTGGAAACACCATATATTTT. The chain carries TRBV18 and TRBJ1-3; possibly TRBD1 for D (6 bases). V was shortened by 5 bases and J by 0 bases, with 14 bases between the two germline ends. The germline V gene has CDR1 KGHSH and CDR2 LQKENI. This CDR3 spans 16 amino acids.

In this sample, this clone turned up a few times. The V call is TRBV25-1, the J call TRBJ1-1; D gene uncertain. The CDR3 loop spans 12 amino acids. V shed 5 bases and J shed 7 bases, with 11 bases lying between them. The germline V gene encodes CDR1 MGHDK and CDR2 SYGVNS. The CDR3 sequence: CASSSVWFEAFF. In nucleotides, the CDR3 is TGTGCCAGCAGTAGCGTCTGGTTTGAAGCTTTCTTT.

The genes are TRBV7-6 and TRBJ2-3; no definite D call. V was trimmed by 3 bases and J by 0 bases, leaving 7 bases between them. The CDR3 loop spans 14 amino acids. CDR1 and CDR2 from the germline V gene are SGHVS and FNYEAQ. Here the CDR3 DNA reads TGTGCCAGCAGCTTCAGTCCTAGCACAGATACGCAGTATTTT. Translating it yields CASSFSPSTDTQYF.